This passage covers 23 T cell receptor beta chains from one sample sequenced in a study of T cell changes during pregnancy in multiple sclerosis. Clones were sequenced by immunoSEQ multiplex PCR, and TCRdb holds only the in-frame ones, with some missing. This table holds approximately 92,000 clones, 85% to 95% found once. The sample in question was peripheral blood, obtained in the first trimester of pregnancy. These receptors were collected from a female donor with multiple sclerosis, enrolled in a pregnancy study.

This chain joins TRBV19 and TRBJ1-5; the match to TRBD1 covers 7 bases. Germline V gives CDR1 LNHDA, CDR2 SQIVND (reference sequence). CDR3 length: 17 residues. V lost 3 bases, J lost 4 bases, and 12 bases stayed unmatched. The CDR3 DNA follows: TGTGCCAGTAGTATCATTCGACAGGGTAGCGGTAATCAGCCCCAGCATTTT. As protein: CASSIIRQGSGNQPQHF. The full variable domain, in which reference TRBV19 and TRBJ1-5 provide the parts outside the CDR3, is DGGITQSPKYLFRKEGQNVTLSCEQNLNHDAMYWYRQDPGQGLRLIYYSQIVNDFQKGDIAEGYSVSREKKESFPLTVTSAQKNPTAFYLCASSIIRQGSGNQPQHFGDGTRLSIL.

The chain has TRBV28 and TRBJ2-5; no clear D gene. The CDR3 has 11 amino acids. From germline, CDR1 is MDHEN and CDR2 SYDVKM. The germline V and J ends were trimmed by 6 bases and 1 base, with 3 bases remaining between them. CDR3 nucleotide sequence: TGTGCCAGCAGCAGCCAAGAGACCCAGTACTTC. It codes for CASSSQETQYF.

The V and J genes are TRBV14 and TRBJ1-2, with no clear D. V was clipped by 1 base and J by 1 base, with 10 bases between them. Germline assignment: CDR1 SGHDN and CDR2 FVKESK. The length of the CDR3 is 15 residues. The CDR3 sequence is CASSQATDLNYGYTF. The CDR3 region has the DNA TGTGCCAGCAGCCAAGCTACAGATCTTAACTATGGCTACACCTTC.

The chain has TRBV5-6 and TRBJ1-2; D is unresolved. The V gene's germline CDR1 is SGHDT and CDR2 YYEEEE. This CDR3 has 13 residues. V was pared by 6 bases and J by 6 bases, with 15 bases between. This chain's CDR3 is CASISYREDGYTF. CDR3 DNA: TGTGCCAGCATATCTTACCGGGAGGATGGCTACACCTTC. Using reference TRBV5-6 and TRBJ1-2 for the parts outside the CDR3, the full variable domain is DAGVTQSPTHLIKTRGQQVTLRCSPKSGHDTVSWYQQALGQGPQFIFQYYEEEERQRGNFPDRFSGHQFPNYSSELNVNALLLGDSALYLCASISYREDGYTFGSGTRLTVV.

This chain uses TRBV27 with TRBJ2-3; a possible D gene is TRBD2 (5 bases). V was pared by 6 bases and J by 5 bases, with 12 bases between. This CDR3 spans 13 amino acids. CDR1 MNHEY and CDR2 SMNVEV come from the germline V gene (reference sequence). CDR3 sequence: CASSGLPGDTQYF. In nucleotides, the CDR3 is TGTGCCAGCAGCGGACTCCCCGGAGATACGCAGTATTTT.

The chain employs TRBV29-1 and TRBJ2-6; 11 bases match TRBD1. Germline CDR1 is SQVTM and CDR2 is ANQGSEA. This CDR3 is 19 amino acids long. Trimming removed 6 bases from V and 0 bases from J; junction bases left unmatched: 13. CDR3 in amino acids: CSVTSKTGTGGSGANVLTF. DNA of the CDR3: TGCAGCGTCACTTCAAAAACCGGGACAGGGGGCTCTGGGGCCAACGTCCTGACTTTC.

The chain is built from TRBV2 and TRBJ1-2; the D is unclear. V was cut by 4 bases and J by 0 bases, with 9 bases left in between. The CDR3 sequence is 14 residues long. CDR1 is SNHLY, CDR2 FYNNEI, per germline. This chain's CDR3 is CASSVRAPNYGYTF. CDR3 DNA sequence: TGTGCCAGCAGTGTTCGAGCTCCTAACTATGGCTACACCTTC.

This sequence joins TRBV5-8 and TRBJ1-5; D possibly corresponds to TRBD1 (5 bases). The germline V gene encodes CDR1 SGHTS and CDR2 YDEGEE. The V and J ends lost 0 bases and 7 bases respectively, with 11 bases between them. This CDR3 is 14 amino acids long. DNA for the CDR3: TGTGCCAGCAGCTTGGGGGCAGGGAAGCAGCCCCAGCATTTT. As protein: CASSLGAGKQPQHF.

The chain uses TRBV5-6 and TRBJ2-7; 12 bases align to TRBD1. V was pared by 4 bases and J by 4 bases, with 3 bases of the junction left unmatched. Germline CDR1 and CDR2: SGHDT and YYEEEE. The CDR3 is made up of 14 amino acids. The CDR3 is CASSPGQGAYEQYF. The DNA of the CDR3 is TGTGCCAGCAGCCCGGGACAGGGGGCTTACGAGCAGTACTTC.

The rearrangement joins TRBV11-2 to TRBJ1-1; 7 bases line up with TRBD1. The CDR3 is made up of 13 amino acids. V lost 1 base to trimming and J lost 10 bases; unmatched junction nucleotides: 6. Germline-derived CDR1 and CDR2 are SGHAT and FQNNGV. The CDR3 bases are TGTGCCAGCAGCTTAGGGAGACAGGGTACAGCTTTCTTT. Protein product: CASSLGRQGTAFF.

The V and J genes are TRBV5-6 and TRBJ2-1; D ambiguous. V was cut by 0 bases and J by 4 bases, with 8 bases left in between. There are 14 residues in the CDR3. CDR1 and CDR2 (germline): SGHDT, YYEEEE. CDR3 sequence: CASSLGETYNEQFF. The CDR3 coding sequence is TGTGCCAGCAGCTTGGGAGAGACATACAATGAGCAGTTCTTC.

V gene TRBV15 combines with J gene TRBJ2-2; unclear D gene. The germline V and J ends were trimmed by 4 bases and 5 bases, with 8 bases remaining between them. This CDR3 has 13 amino acids. The germline V gene encodes CDR1 LNHNV and CDR2 YYDKDF (reference sequence). The CDR3 DNA sequence: TGTGCCACCAGCATTAGAGAGACCGGGGAGCTGTTTTTT. Protein product: CATSIRETGELFF.

The chain has TRBV4-2 and TRBJ2-7, with 10 positions matching TRBD1. In germline, CDR1 is LGHNA, CDR2 YNFKEQ. This CDR3 has 15 residues. Trimming removed 3 bases from V and 2 bases from J; junction bases left unmatched: 4. This CDR3 is CASSQGTGVPYEQYF. The CDR3 DNA reads TGTGCCAGCAGCCAGGGGACAGGGGTACCCTACGAGCAGTACTTC.

The chain joins TRBV28 to TRBJ2-5; tentatively, D is TRBD1 (6 bases). Trimming cost V 5 bases and J 0 bases, with 13 bases left between them. There are 15 residues in the CDR3. Germline loops: CDR1 MDHEN, CDR2 SYDVKM. In DNA, the CDR3 is TGTGCCAGCAGTGGCCCACAGGGATACCAAGAGACCCAGTACTTC. This sequence encodes CASSGPQGYQETQYF. The full variable domain, rest sourced from reference TRBV28 and TRBJ2-5, is DVKVTQSSRYLVKRTGEKVFLECVQDMDHENMFWYRQDPGLGLRLIYFSYDVKMKEKGDIPEGYSVSREKKERFSLILESASTNQTSMYLCASSGPQGYQETQYFGPGTRLLVL.

This chain links TRBV4-1 with TRBJ2-3, with D tentatively TRBD2 (6 bases). The CDR3 has 13 amino acids. Germline V gene sequence: CDR1 MGHRA, CDR2 YSYEKL. Trimming shortened V by 10 bases and J by 0 bases, and 11 bases separated the two germline ends. The CDR3 DNA is TGCGCCACCTCAGCGGGCAGCACAGATACGCAGTATTTT. Protein product: CATSAGSTDTQYF.

The J gene is TRBJ1-1, the V gene TRBV7-9; D gene uncertain. The CDR3 is 15 amino acids. CDR1 and CDR2 (germline): SEHNR, FQNEAQ (reference sequence). Trimming removed 5 bases at V and 0 bases at J, with 13 bases between. The CDR3 nucleotides are TGTGCCAGCAGCGCCTTGTTACACATGAACACTGAAGCTTTCTTT. Its translation is CASSALLHMNTEAFF.

Only one count was recorded for this clone. This chain joins TRBV29-1 and TRBJ2-5, with D perhaps matching TRBD1 (6 bases). Germline CDR1 reads SQVTM; CDR2 reads ANQGSEA. Between the trimmed V and J ends, which lost 4 bases and 4 bases, there was a span of 16 bases. CDR3 length: 14 residues. CDR3 bases: TGCAGCGTTGTCCCAGAGGGGGTCGCAGAGACCCAGTACTTC. Translating it yields CSVVPEGVAETQYF.

This clone was picked up one time. The chain recombines TRBV19 with TRBJ2-7; TRBD2 is a possible D gene (6 bases). CDR1 LNHDA and CDR2 SQIVND come from the germline V gene (reference sequence). CDR3 size: 14 residues. Trimming shortened V by 4 bases and J by 5 bases, and 15 bases separated the two germline ends. CDR3 region: CASSTGERYHEQYF. CDR3 sequence (DNA): TGTGCCAGTAGTACGGGGGAGCGGTATCACGAGCAGTACTTC.

The rearrangement links TRBV6-6 to TRBJ2-7; 8 bases match TRBD1. V was clipped by 4 bases and J by 6 bases; unmatched bases: 5. CDR1 is MNHNY, CDR2 SVGAGI, per germline (reference sequence). The CDR3 spans 13 residues. This CDR3 reads CASSLTGEVEQYF. Here the CDR3 DNA reads TGTGCCAGCAGTTTGACAGGGGAGGTCGAGCAGTACTTC.

The rearrangement uses TRBV19 and TRBJ2-7; TRBD1 matches at 7 bases. Germline-derived CDR1 and CDR2 are LNHDA and SQIVND (reference sequence). Losses at the gene ends were 5 bases for V and 5 bases for J; bases not matched to a gene: 6. The CDR3 contains 13 residues. The CDR3 DNA reads TGTGCCAGTAGTTTGACAGGGTCCAACGAGCAGTACTTC. It translates to CASSLTGSNEQYF.

This chain links TRBV11-2 with TRBJ2-3; 8 nucleotides line up with TRBD2. This CDR3 has 14 residues. The germline CDR1 and CDR2 sequences are SGHAT and FQNNGV. Losses at the gene ends were 6 bases for V and 3 bases for J; bases not matched to a gene: 5. The CDR3 is CASRGRGGTDTQYF. The CDR3, as DNA: TGTGCCAGCAGGGGCCGCGGGGGGACAGATACGCAGTATTTT.

The genes are TRBV9 and TRBJ2-3; perhaps TRBD2 as D (6 bases). The CDR3 is 16 residues long. Germline V gene data show CDR1 as SGDLS and CDR2 as YYNGEE. V shed 2 bases and J shed 2 bases, with 15 bases lying between them. The CDR3 coding sequence is TGTGCCAGCAGCGTGTCGCGGGGTTTCCACACAGATACGCAGTATTTT. The encoded protein is CASSVSRGFHTDTQYF.

The V call is TRBV10-3, the J call TRBJ2-2; D might be TRBD2 (6 bases). The CDR3 covers 15 residues. The germline V gene encodes CDR1 ENHRY and CDR2 SYGVKD. The V and J ends lost 8 bases and 2 bases respectively, with 15 bases between them. Here the CDR3 reads CAIGDGGANTGELFF. In nucleotides, the CDR3 is TGTGCCATCGGGGACGGCGGGGCTAACACCGGGGAGCTGTTTTTT.